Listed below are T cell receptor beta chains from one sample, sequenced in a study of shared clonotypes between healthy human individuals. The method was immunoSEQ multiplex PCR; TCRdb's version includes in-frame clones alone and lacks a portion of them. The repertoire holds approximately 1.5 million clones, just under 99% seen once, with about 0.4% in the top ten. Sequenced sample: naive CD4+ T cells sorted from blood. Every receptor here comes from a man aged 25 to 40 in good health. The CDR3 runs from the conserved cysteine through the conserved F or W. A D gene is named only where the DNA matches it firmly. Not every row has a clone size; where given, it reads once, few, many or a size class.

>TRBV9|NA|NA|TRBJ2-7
TGTGCCAGCAGCGTCCTGGCAGACGCGTCCTACGAGCAGTACTTC
CASSVLADASYEQYF
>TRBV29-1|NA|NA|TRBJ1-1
TGCAGCGTTCGGAGAACGGAGGGTTCGGGAGCTTTCTTT
CSVRRTEGSGAFF
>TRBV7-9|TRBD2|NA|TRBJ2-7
TGTGCCAGCAGCTCCACCGGGACTAGCGGGAGTAGCACCTACGAGCAGTACTTC
CASSSTGTSGSSTYEQYF
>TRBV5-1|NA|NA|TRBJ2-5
TGCGCCAGCAGCGCGACATTAAAAGAGACCCAGTACTTC
CASSATLKETQYF
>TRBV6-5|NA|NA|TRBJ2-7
TGTGCCAGCAGTCAAGGGAGCGAGCAGTACTTC
CASSQGSEQYF
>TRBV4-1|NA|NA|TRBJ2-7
TGCGCCAGCAGCCAAGGGGTATGGGGATCCTCCTACGAGCAGTACTTC
CASSQGVWGSSYEQYF
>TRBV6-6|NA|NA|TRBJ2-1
TGTGCCAGCAGTTACTTTGGGGGAAGCTCCTACAATGAGCAGTTCTTC
CASSYFGGSSYNEQFF
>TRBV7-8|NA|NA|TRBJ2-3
TGTGCCAGCAGCTTAGCGGGAGGGGGGGATACGCAGTATTTT
CASSLAGGGDTQYF
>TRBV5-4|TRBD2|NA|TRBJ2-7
TGTGCCAGCAGTCCCACCTCTAGCGGGAGCTGGAACGAGCAGTACTTC
CASSPTSSGSWNEQYF
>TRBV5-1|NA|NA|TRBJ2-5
TGCGCCAGCAGCTTGGCCGGGAGTCAGGGAGAGACCCAGTACTTC
CASSLAGSQGETQYF
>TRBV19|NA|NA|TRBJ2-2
TGTGCCAGTAGTAGCCAGGGGTACACCGGGGAGCTGTTTTTT
CASSSQGYTGELFF
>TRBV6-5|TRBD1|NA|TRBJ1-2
TGTGCCAGCAGAAGGGACAGAGGCTACACCTTC
CASRRDRGYTF
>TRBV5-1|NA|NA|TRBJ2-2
TGCGCCAGCAGCTTGGGCATGATGGACACCGGGGAGCTGTTTTTT
CASSLGMMDTGELFF
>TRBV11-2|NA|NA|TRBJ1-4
TGTGCCAGCAGCTTAGATCTAAGAGGGGGACTGTTTTTT
CASSLDLRGGLFF
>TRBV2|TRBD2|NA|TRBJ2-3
TGTGCCACCGCCAGGGGAGCGGGAGTGGCAGATACGCAGTATTTT
CATARGAGVADTQYF
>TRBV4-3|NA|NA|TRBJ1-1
TGCGCCAGCAGCCAAGGACCGAAGGCTTTCTTT
CASSQGPKAFF
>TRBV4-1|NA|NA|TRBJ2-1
TGCGCCAGCAGCCAACCTGAGAGGCTGAGAAATGAGCAGTTCTTC
CASSQPERLRNEQFF
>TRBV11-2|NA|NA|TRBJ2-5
TGTGCCAGCAGCATATCACTGGAGGGTGGAAAAGAGACCCAGTACTTC
CASSISLEGGKETQYF
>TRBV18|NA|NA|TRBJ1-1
TGTGCCAGCTCAACTCTCCGAGGGGAAAACACTGAAGCTTTCTTT
CASSTLRGENTEAFF
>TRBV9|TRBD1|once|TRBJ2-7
TGTGCCAGCAGCGTAGGACAGGGGTACTCCTACGAGCAGTACTTC
CASSVGQGYSYEQYF
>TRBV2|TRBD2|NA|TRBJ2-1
TGTGCCAGCAGTAAGGTAGCGGGGCTCGTCCTCTCCTACAATGAGCAGTTCTTC
CASSKVAGLVLSYNEQFF
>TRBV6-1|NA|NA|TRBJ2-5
TGTGCCAGCAGTGTATCAGAGACCCAGTACTTC
CASSVSETQYF
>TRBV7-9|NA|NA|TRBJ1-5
TGTGCCAGCAGCGTAGACAGTAGCAATCAGCCCCAGCATTTT
CASSVDSSNQPQHF
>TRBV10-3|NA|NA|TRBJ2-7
TGTGCCATCAGTGACGGGGCCGAATACGAGCAGTACTTC
CAISDGAEYEQYF
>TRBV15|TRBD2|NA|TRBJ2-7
TGTGCCACCAGCCGGAAGAGACTAGCGGATTCCTACGAGCAGTACTTC
CATSRKRLADSYEQYF
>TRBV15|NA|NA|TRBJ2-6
TGTGCCACCAGCAGAGATAGGGGCTCTGGGGCCAACGTCCTGACTTTC
CATSRDRGSGANVLTF
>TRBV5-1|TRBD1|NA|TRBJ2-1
TGCGCCAGCAGCTTAACAGGGGCTGGGAATGAGCAGTTCTTC
CASSLTGAGNEQFF
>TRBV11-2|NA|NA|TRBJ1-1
TGTGCCAGCAGCTTAGGTCAGGTGCTGAACACTGAAGCTTTCTTT
CASSLGQVLNTEAFF
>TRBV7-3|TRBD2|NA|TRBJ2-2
TGTGCCAGCAGACCCGGGGGACTAGCGGGATCCGGGGAGCTGTTTTTT
CASRPGGLAGSGELFF
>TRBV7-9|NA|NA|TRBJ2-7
TGTGCCAGCAGCGTTGGGTGGGAGCAGTACTTC
CASSVGWEQYF
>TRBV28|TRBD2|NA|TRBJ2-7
TGTGCCAGCAGTTTAAGACTAGCGGGAGGGTACGAGCAGTACTTC
CASSLRLAGGYEQYF
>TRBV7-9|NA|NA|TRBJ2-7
TGTGCCAGCAGCTTAGAATTGGGTCAGAAGCAGTACTTC
CASSLELGQKQYF
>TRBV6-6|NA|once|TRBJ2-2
TGTGCCAGCAGTTACTCCTATCGAACAGCCTCCGGGGAGCTGTTTTTT
CASSYSYRTASGELFF
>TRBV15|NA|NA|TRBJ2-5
TGTGCCACCAGCAGAGATGTCACCCTCGGGCGGAGGCAGTACTTC
CATSRDVTLGRRQYF
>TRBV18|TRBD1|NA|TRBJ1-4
TGTGCCAGCTCGAGGGGGCTCAATGAAAAACTGTTTTTT
CASSRGLNEKLFF
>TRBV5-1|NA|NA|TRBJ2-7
TGCGCCAGCAGCTTGGACGCCGCATACGAGCAGTACTTC
CASSLDAAYEQYF
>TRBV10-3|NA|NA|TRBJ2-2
TGTGCCATCAGCGACGGAGGGAAGAACACCGGGGAGCTGTTTTTT
CAISDGGKNTGELFF
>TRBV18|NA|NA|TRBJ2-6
TGTGCCAGCTCACAGACGAGCTCTGGGGCCAACGTCCTGACTTTC
CASSQTSSGANVLTF
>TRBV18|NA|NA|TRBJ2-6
TGTGCCAGCTCACCACTTGGGGGAGGCCTCTCTGGGGCCAACGTCCTGACTTTC
CASSPLGGGLSGANVLTF
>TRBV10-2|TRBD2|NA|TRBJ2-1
TGCGCCAGCAGTGTTGCTAGCGGGAGAGGTGAGCAGTTCTTC
CASSVASGRGEQFF
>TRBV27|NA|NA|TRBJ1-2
TGTGCCAGCAGTCAAGGAGCGGGTAGCGATGGCTACACCTTC
CASSQGAGSDGYTF
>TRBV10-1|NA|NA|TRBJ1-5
TGCGCCAGCAGTGACAGGGTAGGACAGCCCCAGCATTTT
CASSDRVGQPQHF
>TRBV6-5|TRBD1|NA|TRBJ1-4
TGTGCCAGCAGACAGGGGATCAACGAAAAACTGTTTTTT
CASRQGINEKLFF
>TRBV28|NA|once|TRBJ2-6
TGTGCCAGCAGTTTATCAGGGTGGGTTTCTGGGGCCAACGTCCTGACTTTC
CASSLSGWVSGANVLTF
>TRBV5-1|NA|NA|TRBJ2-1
TGCGCCAGCAGCCCGACCCTGGCGGTGAGCTCCTACAATGAGCAGTTCTTC
CASSPTLAVSSYNEQFF